This TCR beta chain stems from a study of CD8+ T cells in alopecia areata. Extraction and reverse transcription of RNA yielded cDNA as the sequencing template. Measured with immunoSEQ multiplex PCR; TCRdb has only the in-frame clones, and not every one. Here the sample spans around 120,000 clones, 40% to 55% being singletons. This CDR3 comprises 13 residues. V lost 2 bases, J lost 10 bases, and 6 bases stayed unmatched. The germline V gene has CDR1 SGDLS and CDR2 YYNGEE. Sequencing was performed on NKG2D-low CD8+ T cells sorted from blood. This rearrangement joins TRBV9 to TRBJ2-1; TRBD1 matches at 7 bases. This receptor was obtained from a human donor with alopecia areata. The CDR3 nucleotides read TGTGCCAGCAGCGTCGACGACAGGGTCGAGCAGTTCTTC. This encodes CASSVDDRVEQFF.